The rows below give T cell receptor beta chains drawn from one sample of a study of T cell repertoires in aging, cancer and after chemotherapy. TCRdb re-called the multiplex PCR reads through MiXCR, storing one row per CDR3 protein. The repertoire holds about 9,400 distinct CDR3 sequences, with 30% to 45% as singletons. The specimen sequenced was blood. These receptors all stem from a human donor in good health. CDR3s include the opening cysteine and the closing phenylalanine or tryptophan. The D gene is left open where the match is weak. The size entry is marked missing in some rows and otherwise reads once, few, many or a size class.

v_gene	abundance	j_gene	d_gene	CDR3nt	CDR3aa
TRBV5-4	.	TRBJ2-2	.	TGTGCCAGCATCCGGGACTCAAGCCTGCGGGCGCTGTTTTTT	CASIRDSSLRALFF
TRBV4-2	.	TRBJ2-1	TRBD2	TGTGCCAGCAGCCAAGCGCTCGGGACTAGCGTTGACAATGAGCAGTTCTTC	CASSQALGTSVDNEQFF
TRBV6-6	.	TRBJ1-1	.	TGTGCCAGCAGTTATTGGGGGGCAGGCCCTGAAGCTTTCTTT	CASSYWGAGPEAFF
TRBV11-3	.	TRBJ2-7	.	TGTGCCAGCAGCACTCGGCACGGGGGACTCTACGAGCAGTACTTC	CASSTRHGGLYEQYF
TRBV6-5	once	TRBJ2-7	TRBD2	TGTGCCAGCAGTTACGCGACTAGCGGAACCTACGAGCAGTACTTC	CASSYATSGTYEQYF
TRBV27	.	TRBJ2-2	.	TGTGCCAGCAGTCCATGGGGGCGGAGGGGGGGGTCGGGCACCGGGGAGCTGTTTTTT	CASSPWGRRGGSGTGELFF
TRBV19	.	TRBJ2-3	.	TGTGCCAGTAGTATATCGGGGGCGGGCGCAGATACGCAGTATTTT	CASSISGAGADTQYF
TRBV7-9	.	TRBJ1-2	.	TGTGCCAGCAGCTTAAGGGCGGCGCACTATGGCTACACCTTC	CASSLRAAHYGYTF
TRBV5-4	.	TRBJ1-2	.	TGTGCCAGCAGCTTGGAAGGGCTCTATGGCTACACCTTC	CASSLEGLYGYTF
TRBV6-5	.	TRBJ2-1	TRBD2	TGTGCCAGCAGCTCCCCTCCCGGGACTAGCAACTACAATGAGCAGTTCTTC	CASSSPPGTSNYNEQFF
TRBV27	few	TRBJ2-5	.	TGTGCCAGCAGTAAGCGGGAAGAGACCCAGTACTTC	CASSKREETQYF
TRBV20-1	.	TRBJ1-4	.	TGCAGTGCTTACAGGGCTTGGAATGAAAAACTGTTTTTT	CSAYRAWNEKLFF
TRBV19	.	TRBJ2-5	.	TGTGCCAGTAGTATAAAGGCGGCAGAGACCCAGTACTTC	CASSIKAAETQYF
TRBV30	medium-sized	TRBJ2-3	.	TGTGCCTGGACGGGTAGCACAGATACGCAGTATTTT	CAWTGSTDTQYF
TRBV5-1	.	TRBJ2-3	TRBD2	TGCGCCAGCAGCTTGGCAACTCCGGGACTAGGCGCAGATACGCAGTATTTT	CASSLATPGLGADTQYF
TRBV5-6	few	TRBJ2-2	.	TGTGCCAGCAGCTTTGGGCTTACTAACACCGGGGAGCTGTTTTTT	CASSFGLTNTGELFF
TRBV6-1	few	TRBJ2-5	.	TGTGACCCCCAGGCGGGACCCTACCAAGAGACCCAGTACTTC	CDPQAGPYQETQYF
TRBV27	few	TRBJ2-6	.	TGTGCCAGCAGTCCCTCTGGGGCCAACGTCCTGACTTTC	CASSPSGANVLTF
TRBV4-3	few	TRBJ2-7	.	TGCGCCAGCAGCCAAGGTTCATACTCGTACGAGCAGTACTTC	CASSQGSYSYEQYF
TRBV20-1	.	TRBJ2-3	.	TGCAGTGTACACAACGAGCGGGCTAGCACAGATACGCAGTATTTT	CSVHNERASTDTQYF
TRBV27	few	TRBJ2-1	.	TGTGCCAGCCAGGTCGCGAGCTCCTACAATGAGCAGTTCTTC	CASQVASSYNEQFF
TRBV5-4	.	TRBJ2-5	.	TGTGCCAGCAGCTTGCTGGCAGGGCCAGGGGAGACCCAGTACTTC	CASSLLAGPGETQYF
TRBV19	.	TRBJ1-5	TRBD1	TGTGCCAGTAGTATAGCCAACAGGGGAGGAAGCAATCAGCCCCAGCATTTT	CASSIANRGGSNQPQHF
TRBV29-1	medium-sized	TRBJ1-2	.	TGCAGCGTTGAAGGCAATAGCTATGGCTACACCTTC	CSVEGNSYGYTF
TRBV7-6	.	TRBJ1-4	TRBD1	TGTGCCAGCAGCTTCCACCGGGACAGGGGGCAGGGTACTAATGAAAAACTGTTTTTT	CASSFHRDRGQGTNEKLFF
TRBV6-2/TRBV6-3	.	TRBJ2-3	.	TGTGCCAGCAGTTACTCTCCACGGGACTCTCCCACAGATACGCAGTATTTT	CASSYSPRDSPTDTQYF
TRBV11-1	few	TRBJ2-4	TRBD2	TGTGCCAGCACCCCCGGGGGGGCGGACATTCAGTACTTC	CASTPGGADIQYF
TRBV15	.	TRBJ1-2	.	TGTGCCACCAGCAGACGAGGTGTCGGCGGCTACACCTTC	CATSRRGVGGYTF
TRBV6-5	.	TRBJ2-1	.	TGTGCCAGCAGTTACTCTCGGGGAGATAATGAGCAGTTCTTC	CASSYSRGDNEQFF
TRBV19	.	TRBJ2-1	TRBD2	TGTGCCAGTAGCCCCGGAGGTAGCGGGAGGGCATCCTACAATAAGCAGTTCTTC	CASSPGGSGRASYNKQFF
TRBV15	few	TRBJ1-3	.	TGTGCCACCAGCTGGGACCGAGGAAACACCATATATTTT	CATSWDRGNTIYF
TRBV6-5	.	TRBJ1-1	TRBD1	TGTGCCAGCAGTGGACAGGGGGGGGTTGAAGCTTTCTTT	CASSGQGGVEAFF